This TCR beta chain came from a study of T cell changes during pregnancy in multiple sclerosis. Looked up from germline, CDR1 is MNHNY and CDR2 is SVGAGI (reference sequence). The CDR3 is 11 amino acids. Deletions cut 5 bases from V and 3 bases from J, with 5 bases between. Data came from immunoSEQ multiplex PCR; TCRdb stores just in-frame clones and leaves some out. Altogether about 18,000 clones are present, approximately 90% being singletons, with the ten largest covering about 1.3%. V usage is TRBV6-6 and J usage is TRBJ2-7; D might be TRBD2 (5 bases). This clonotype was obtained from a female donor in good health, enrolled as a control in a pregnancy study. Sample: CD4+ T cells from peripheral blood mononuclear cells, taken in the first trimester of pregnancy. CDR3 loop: CASSGGYEQYF. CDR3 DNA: TGTGCCAGCAGTGGAGGCTACGAGCAGTACTTC.